The T cell receptor beta chain described here comes from a study of shared clonotypes between healthy human individuals. For each subset, genomic DNA was distributed in equal portions over several immunoSEQ plates. Unsorted PBMC DNA underwent sequencing on ten immunoSEQ deep assay plates. Method: immunoSEQ multiplex PCR; TCRdb's copy keeps in-frame clones and lacks some. This sample has about 460,000 clones; more than 70% occur once, and the top ten carry 12%. General study points: Sequencing depth was expected to influence donor clonotype sharing.

Note on this clone: The antigen is undetermined.

The CDR3 extends over 16 amino acids. Germline V gene sequence: CDR1 SGHVS, CDR2 FNYEAQ. Losses at the gene ends were 5 bases for V and 0 bases for J; bases not matched to a gene: 6. This clonotype was obtained from a woman between 40 and 50 years old in good health. Some clones in this sample may be carry-over from other donors' samples. The chain has TRBV7-6 and TRBJ2-5; 10 nucleotides line up with TRBD1. The sequenced sample was PBMCs. Here the CDR3 DNA reads TGTGCCAGCAGCCCCGGACAGGGGGGAAACCAAGAGACCCAGTACTTC. The encoded protein is CASSPGQGGNQETQYF.